This TCR beta chain was documented in a study of blood T cell repertoires in COVID-19. Overall study context: Samples came from the United States, Italy and Spain, spanning acute and convalescent COVID-19. In each case, the material was cDNA or gDNA derived from T cells, B-cell-depleted T cells, or PBMCs.

There are a few counts of this clone. CDR3 size: 12 residues. V lost 9 bases to trimming and J lost 7 bases, with 12 bases between them. Authors' processing steps: Amplifying reference gene primers gave estimates of nucleated cell counts. Data came from immunoSEQ multiplex PCR; TCRdb stores just in-frame clones and leaves some out. V and J calls and clone size are given by that table; D and trimming were obtained from the DNA. The sample lists under 200,000 clones, 80% to 90% seen once, with over 13% in the top ten. The V and J genes are TRBV12-3 or TRBV12-4 and TRBJ2-2; D gene ambiguous. The TCR sequence derives from a young man with active or convalescent COVID-19. The sample was peripheral blood. The CDR3 here is CASSRLVGELFF. Written as DNA, the CDR3 is TGTGCCAGTTCGAGATTGGTCGGGGAGCTGTTTTTT.